This TCR beta chain was identified during a study of OX40 agonist ivuxolimab in advanced cancers. The overall study: While on treatment, patients had intravenous ivuxolimab at 0.01 to 10 mg/kg every 2 weeks. With a range of about 23 to 85, age averaged approximately 60 years, and around 83% were male.

V lost 11 bases and J lost 0, with 13 bases in between. Looked up from germline, CDR1 is MNHNS and CDR2 is SASEGT. This CDR3 contains 13 residues. Libraries were prepared by immunoSEQ multiplex PCR; TCRdb keeps only in-frame clonotypes and omits some of them. The sample includes around 40,000 clones, approximately 90% of them seen just once. Sequences were derived from CD4+ or CD8+ T cells sorted from blood, sampled in a trial of the OX40 agonist ivuxolimab. The source is an adult with an advanced solid tumor such as melanoma, head and neck, liver or kidney cancer. The genes are TRBV6-1 and TRBJ1-1; D gene ambiguous. The CDR3 DNA follows: TGTGCCGCCCTGGGCAGCCTGAACACTGAAGCTTTCTTT. It is translated as CAALGSLNTEAFF.